The 9 T cell receptor beta chains reported below all come from one sample, sequenced in a study of blood T cell repertoires in COVID-19. The assay was immunoSEQ multiplex PCR, and TCRdb's table has in-frame clones only and misses some. Counted here are 95,000 to 150,000 clones, less than 75% occurring once; the ten biggest clones make up approximately 0.86%. The sample consisted of peripheral blood. The receptors were gathered from a human donor with acute or convalescent COVID-19. The donor label of this sample is uncertain.

The chain recombines TRBV6-2 or TRBV6-3 with TRBJ2-7, with D hard to call. From germline, CDR1 is MNHEY and CDR2 SVGEGT. The CDR3 loop spans 18 amino acids. V lost 7 bases and J 1 base, leaving 26 bases between the germline ends. The CDR3 region is CASTPGSGAPRSSYEQYF. CDR3 sequence (DNA): TGTGCCAGCACCCCCGGTTCAGGTGCCCCCCGTTCTTCCTACGAGCAGTACTTC.

Concerning this clone itself: This CDR3 is also generated by other DNA sequences in the sample. The chain combines TRBV5-1 with TRBJ2-3; 7 bases are shared with TRBD2. The CDR3 extends over 17 amino acids. J lost 0 bases, V lost 4 bases, and 11 bases had no gene match. Germline CDR1 and CDR2: SGHRS and YFSETQ. The CDR3 nucleotides are TGCGCCAGCAGCCGCGGGGGAGGCGGGGCTAGCACAGATACGCAGTATTTT. Translation gives CASSRGGGGASTDTQYF.

Only one count was recorded for this clone. The rearrangement joins TRBV6-6 to TRBJ1-2; possible D gene TRBD1, 6 bases. Trimming took 9 bases from V and 5 from J, leaving 16 bases between them. The CDR3 consists of 13 residues. CDR1 is MNHNY and CDR2 is SVGAGI in the germline V gene (reference sequence). CDR3 sequence: CASRRGGGYGYTF. The CDR3 region has the DNA TGTGCCAGTCGAAGGGGGGGCGGATATGGCTACACCTTC.

The rearrangement uses TRBV11-2 and TRBJ2-7, with a weak D call TRBD1 (7 bases). V dropped 8 bases and J dropped 4 bases, with 21 bases sitting between them. Germline V CDR1 and CDR2: SGHAT, FQNNGV. The CDR3 extends over 15 amino acids. The CDR3 coding sequence is TGTGCCAGCCCCGCTCGGGGGACAGAGGTTTACGAGCAGTACTTC. Protein sequence: CASPARGTEVYEQYF.

The chain uses TRBV7-9 and TRBJ1-4; D not resolved. Trimming took off 5 bases at V and 4 bases at J, with 5 bases between the two ends. The CDR3 extends over 12 amino acids. Germline V lookup: CDR1 SEHNR, CDR2 FQNEAQ (reference sequence). The CDR3 bases are TGTGCCAGCAGCGGCCTTAATGAAAAACTGTTTTTT. This encodes CASSGLNEKLFF.

DNA of the CDR3: TGTGCCAGCAGCCTTACAGCGAACACCGGGGAGCTGTTTTTT. Translation gives CASSLTANTGELFF. This chain links TRBV6-2 or TRBV6-3 with TRBJ2-2; unclear D gene. The CDR3 spans 14 residues. The germline V gene encodes CDR1 MNHEY and CDR2 SVGEGT. V lost 6 bases, J lost 0 bases, and 8 bases lay in between.

J is TRBJ1-6 and V is TRBV30; the D gene is possibly TRBD1 (5 bases). Germline V gives CDR1 GTSNPN, CDR2 SVGIG (reference sequence). V was pared by 5 bases and J by 2 bases, with 7 bases between. The CDR3 runs to 13 residues. The CDR3 sequence: CAWGHPYNSPLHF. The CDR3 nucleotides read TGTGCCTGGGGACACCCCTATAATTCACCCCTCCACTTT. Complete variable domain (other parts from reference TRBV30 and TRBJ1-6): SQTIHQWPATLVQPVGSPLSLECTVEGTSNPNLYWYRQAAGRGLQLLFYSVGIGQISSEVPQNLSASRPQDRQFILSSKKLLLSDSGFYLCAWGHPYNSPLHFGNGTRLTVT.

The chain is built from TRBV7-9 and TRBJ1-3; no clear D gene. Germline assignment: CDR1 SEHNR and CDR2 FQNEAQ (reference sequence). V was clipped by 1 base and J by 4 bases, with 5 bases between them. The CDR3 has 13 amino acids. Written as DNA, the CDR3 is TGTGCCAGCAGCTTAGGGGCCGGAAACACCATATATTTT. This codes for CASSLGAGNTIYF.

The rearrangement uses TRBV18 and TRBJ2-2; the D gene is possibly TRBD1 (5 bases). V lost 0 bases and J lost 5, with 10 bases in between. Germline CDR1 and CDR2: KGHSH and LQKENI. CDR3 length equals 15 residues. The CDR3, as DNA: TGTGCCAGCTCACCACCGGTGGGGCGGACCGGGGAGCTGTTTTTT. This gives the protein CASSPPVGRTGELFF. The variable domain in full, with the rest retrieved from reference TRBV18 and TRBJ2-2, is NAGVMQNPRHLVRRRGQEARLRCSPMKGHSHVYWYRQLPEEGLKFMVYLQKENIIDESGMPKERFSAEFPKEGPSILRIQQVVRGDSAAYFCASSPPVGRTGELFFGEGSRLTVL.